These 4 T cell receptor beta chains share one sample of origin, sequenced in a study of T cell responses to AZD1222 COVID-19 vaccine. Generated by immunoSEQ multiplex PCR, the TCRdb table keeps only in-frame clones and is missing some. The sample holds 100,000 to 150,000 clones, around nine tenths seen once. The material was peripheral blood, obtained on day 0 of AZD1222 vaccination. The source of these receptors is an adult in good health.

The chain joins TRBV6-1 to TRBJ1-2; D might be TRBD1 (6 bases). The CDR3 has 14 residues. Trimming removed 1 base at V and 8 bases at J, with 14 bases between. Germline V gene lookup returns CDR1 MNHNS and CDR2 SASEGT. The CDR3 sequence is CASSEGSGAQGYTF. CDR3 coding DNA: TGTGCCAGCAGTGAAGGGTCAGGGGCTCAGGGCTACACCTTC.

The chain links TRBV5-1 to TRBJ2-7; a possible D gene is TRBD2 (5 bases). The CDR3 length is 15 residues. V lost 0 bases and J 6 bases, leaving 16 bases between the germline ends. The germline gives CDR1 SGHRS, CDR2 YFSETQ. The CDR3 DNA is TGCGCCAGCAGCTTGGATGTGGGAGTTGCAAGCGAGCAGTACTTC. Its translation is CASSLDVGVASEQYF. The full variable domain, with the rest looked up from reference TRBV5-1 and TRBJ2-7, is KAGVTQTPRYLIKTRGQQVTLSCSPISGHRSVSWYQQTPGQGLQFLFEYFSETQRNKGNFPGRFSGRQFSNSRSEMNVSTLELGDSALYLCASSLDVGVASEQYFGPGTRLTVT.

The chain is built from TRBV18 and TRBJ1-1, with D possibly TRBD1 on 5 matching bases. The CDR3 extends over 16 amino acids. V lost 3 bases and J lost 1, with 15 bases in between. CDR1 and CDR2 (germline): KGHSH, LQKENI. CDR3 DNA sequence: TGTGCCAGCTCACCGAATGGGACCAGAAAGAACACTGAAGCTTTCTTT. Its protein is CASSPNGTRKNTEAFF.

Here the CDR3 DNA reads TGTGCCTGGAGTCCCGGGAGGGAGTTAGATGAGCAGTTCTTC. It yields the protein CAWSPGRELDEQFF. This sequence joins TRBV30 and TRBJ2-1; TRBD2 aligns across 8 bases. V shed 2 bases and J 8 bases; nucleotides not matched to a gene: 8. The CDR3 spans 14 residues. The germline V gene encodes CDR1 GTSNPN and CDR2 SVGIG (reference sequence).